This T cell receptor beta chain originates from a study of blood T cell repertoires in COVID-19. As for the study in general: Acute and convalescent COVID-19 specimens originated in the United States, Italy and Spain. T cells, B-cell-depleted T cells, or PBMCs supplied cDNA or gDNA.

How the authors handled the data: Amplification from reference gene primers served as the basis for estimated nucleated cell counts. Produced via immunoSEQ multiplex PCR; TCRdb's table is partial and in-frame only. V and J calls plus clone size are reproduced from that table; the DNA served to infer D and trimming. Counted here are 100,000 to 150,000 clones, less than 85% occurring once; the ten biggest clones make up about 18%. Trimming took off 4 bases at V and 3 bases at J, with 17 bases between the two ends. This CDR3 is 15 amino acids long. CDR1 is SGHRS and CDR2 is YFSETQ in the germline V gene.

This rearrangement joins TRBV5-1 to TRBJ2-7, with a weak D call TRBD1 (6 bases). Sample: peripheral blood. The sequence came from a woman of 80 years or more with acute or convalescent COVID-19. For the CDR3, the DNA is TGCGCCAGCAGCCTGGCCCCCGGGACAAACTACGAGCAGTACTTC. This encodes CASSLAPGTNYEQYF. Using reference TRBV5-1 and TRBJ2-7 for the parts outside the CDR3, the full variable domain is KAGVTQTPRYLIKTRGQQVTLSCSPISGHRSVSWYQQTPGQGLQFLFEYFSETQRNKGNFPGRFSGRQFSNSRSEMNVSTLELGDSALYLCASSLAPGTNYEQYFGPGTRLTVT.